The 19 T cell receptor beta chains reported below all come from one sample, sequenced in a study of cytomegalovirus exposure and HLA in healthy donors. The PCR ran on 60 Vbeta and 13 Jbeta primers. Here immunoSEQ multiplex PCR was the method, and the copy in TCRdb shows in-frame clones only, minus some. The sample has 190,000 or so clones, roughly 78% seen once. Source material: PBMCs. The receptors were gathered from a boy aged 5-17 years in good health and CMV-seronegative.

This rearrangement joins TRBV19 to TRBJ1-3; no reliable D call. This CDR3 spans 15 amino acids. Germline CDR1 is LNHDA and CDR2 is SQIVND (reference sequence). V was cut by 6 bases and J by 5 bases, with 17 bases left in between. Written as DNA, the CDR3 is TGTGCCAGTAGCATACAGATGTCTTTAAGAAACACCATATATTTT. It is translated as CASSIQMSLRNTIYF.

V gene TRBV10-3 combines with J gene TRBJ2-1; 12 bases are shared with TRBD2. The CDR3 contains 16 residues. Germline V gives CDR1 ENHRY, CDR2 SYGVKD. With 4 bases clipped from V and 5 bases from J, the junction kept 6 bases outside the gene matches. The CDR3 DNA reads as TGTGCCATCAGTGGGACTAGCGGGGCGGTAAACAATGAGCAGTTCTTC. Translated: CAISGTSGAVNNEQFF.

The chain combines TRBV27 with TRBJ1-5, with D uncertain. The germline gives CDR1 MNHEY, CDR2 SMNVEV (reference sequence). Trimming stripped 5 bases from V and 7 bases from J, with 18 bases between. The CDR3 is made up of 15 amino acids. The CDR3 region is CASSPGRGRRQPQHF. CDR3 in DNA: TGTGCCAGCAGTCCGGGTCGAGGCCGGAGGCAGCCCCAGCATTTT.

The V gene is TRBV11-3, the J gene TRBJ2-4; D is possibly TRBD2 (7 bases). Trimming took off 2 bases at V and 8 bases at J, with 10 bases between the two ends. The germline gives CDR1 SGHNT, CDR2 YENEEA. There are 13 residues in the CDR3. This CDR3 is CASSLKGGHIQYF. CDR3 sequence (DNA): TGTGCCAGCAGCTTAAAGGGGGGGCACATTCAGTACTTC. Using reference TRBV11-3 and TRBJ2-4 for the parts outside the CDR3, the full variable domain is EAGVVQSPRYKIIEKKQPVAFWCNPISGHNTLYWYLQNLGQGPELLIRYENEEAVDDSQLPKDRFSAERLKGVDSTLKIQPAELGDSAVYLCASSLKGGHIQYFGAGTRLSVL.

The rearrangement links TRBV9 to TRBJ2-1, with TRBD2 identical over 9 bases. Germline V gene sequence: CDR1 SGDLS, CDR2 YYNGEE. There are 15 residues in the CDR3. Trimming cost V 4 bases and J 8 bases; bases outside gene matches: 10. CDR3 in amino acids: CASSPGRGLADEQFF. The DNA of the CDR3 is TGTGCCAGCAGCCCTGGAAGGGGACTAGCTGATGAGCAGTTCTTC.

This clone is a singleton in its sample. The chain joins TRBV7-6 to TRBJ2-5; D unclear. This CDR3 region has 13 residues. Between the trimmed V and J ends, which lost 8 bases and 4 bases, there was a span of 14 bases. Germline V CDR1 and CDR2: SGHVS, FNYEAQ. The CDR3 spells CASDDSPGETQYF. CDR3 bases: TGTGCCAGCGACGACTCGCCCGGAGAGACCCAGTACTTC.

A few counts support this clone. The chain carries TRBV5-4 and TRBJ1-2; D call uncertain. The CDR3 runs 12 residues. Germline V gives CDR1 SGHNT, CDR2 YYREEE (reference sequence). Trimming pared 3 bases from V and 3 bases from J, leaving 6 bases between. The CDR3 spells CASSSPDYGYTF. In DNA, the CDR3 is TGTGCCAGCAGCTCCCCAGACTATGGCTACACCTTC.

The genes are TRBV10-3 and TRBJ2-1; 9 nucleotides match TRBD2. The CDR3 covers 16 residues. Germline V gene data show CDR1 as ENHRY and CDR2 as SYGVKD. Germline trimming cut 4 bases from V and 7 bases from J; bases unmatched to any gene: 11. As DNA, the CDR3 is TGTGCCATCAGTGCGGACTTCGCGGGAGGGTCAAATGAGCAGTTCTTC. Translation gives CAISADFAGGSNEQFF.

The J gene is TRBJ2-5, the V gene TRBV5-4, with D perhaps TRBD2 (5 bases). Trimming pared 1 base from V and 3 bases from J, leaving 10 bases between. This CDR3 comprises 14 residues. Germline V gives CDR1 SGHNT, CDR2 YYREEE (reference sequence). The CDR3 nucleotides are TGTGCCAGCAGCTTGACCGGACTGGAAGAGACCCAGTACTTC. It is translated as CASSLTGLEETQYF.

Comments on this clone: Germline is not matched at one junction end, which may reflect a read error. The CDR3 nucleotides are TGTGCCAGCAGCTTAGGTGGCCAACAGGGGCCGGACTTC. Translating it yields CASSLGGQQGPDF. The chain employs TRBV11-2 and TRBJ2-4; 7 nucleotides align to TRBD1. The CDR3 has 13 residues. The germline V gene encodes CDR1 SGHAT and CDR2 FQNNGV.

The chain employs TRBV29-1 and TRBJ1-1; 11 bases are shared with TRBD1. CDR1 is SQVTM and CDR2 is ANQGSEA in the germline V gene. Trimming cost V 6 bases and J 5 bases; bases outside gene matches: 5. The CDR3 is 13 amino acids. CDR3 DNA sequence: TGCAGCGTCGGACAGGGGGCGTTGACTGAAGCTTTCTTT. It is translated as CSVGQGALTEAFF.

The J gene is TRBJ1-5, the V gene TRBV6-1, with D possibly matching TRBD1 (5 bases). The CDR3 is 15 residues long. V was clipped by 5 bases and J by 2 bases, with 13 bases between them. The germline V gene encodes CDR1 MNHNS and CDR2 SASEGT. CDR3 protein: CASSFTGSGNQPQHF. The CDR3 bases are TGTGCCAGCAGTTTTACAGGTAGTGGCAATCAGCCCCAGCATTTT.

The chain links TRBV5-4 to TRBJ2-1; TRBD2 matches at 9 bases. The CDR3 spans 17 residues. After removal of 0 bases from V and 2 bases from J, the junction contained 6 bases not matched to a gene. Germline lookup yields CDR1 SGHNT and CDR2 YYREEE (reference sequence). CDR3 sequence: CASSLARLAGPYNEQFF. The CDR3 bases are TGTGCCAGCAGCTTGGCTCGGCTAGCGGGGCCCTACAATGAGCAGTTCTTC.

CDR3 DNA sequence: TGTGCCAGCAGTTACTCGTGGAGGGAGGGCCAAAATGAGCAGTTCTTC. Its translation is CASSYSWREGQNEQFF. V is TRBV6-5 and J is TRBJ2-1, with 7 nucleotides matching TRBD2. Trimming took 0 bases from V and 7 from J; bases not matched to a gene: 9. The CDR3 loop spans 16 amino acids. CDR1 and CDR2 from the germline V gene are MNHEY and SVGAGI.

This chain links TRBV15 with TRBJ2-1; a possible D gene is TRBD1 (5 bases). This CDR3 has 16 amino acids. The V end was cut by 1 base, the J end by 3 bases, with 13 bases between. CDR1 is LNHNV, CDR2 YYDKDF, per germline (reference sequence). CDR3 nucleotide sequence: TGTGCCACCAGCAGAGTACGGAAGACAGTCTACAATGAGCAGTTCTTC. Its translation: CATSRVRKTVYNEQFF.

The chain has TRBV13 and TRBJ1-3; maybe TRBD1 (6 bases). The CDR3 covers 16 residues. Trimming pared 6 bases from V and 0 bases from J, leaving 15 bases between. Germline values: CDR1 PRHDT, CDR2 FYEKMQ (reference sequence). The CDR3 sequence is CASRENRVNSGNTIYF. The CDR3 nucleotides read TGTGCCAGCAGAGAGAACAGGGTAAACTCTGGAAACACCATATATTTT.

The CDR3 DNA is TGTGCCAGTAGTTATCATCTGAACGGGAGAAGCCCCTACGAGCAGTACTTC. This translates into CASSYHLNGRSPYEQYF. The gene calls are TRBV19 and TRBJ2-7; perhaps TRBD2 as D (6 bases). Germline CDR1 and CDR2: LNHDA and SQIVND (reference sequence). V lost 5 bases, J lost 2 bases, and 22 bases lay in between. This CDR3 has 17 residues.

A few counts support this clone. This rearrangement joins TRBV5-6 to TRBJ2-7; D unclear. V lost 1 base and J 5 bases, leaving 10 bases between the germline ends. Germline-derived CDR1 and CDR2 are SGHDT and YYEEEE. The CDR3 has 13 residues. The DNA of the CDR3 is TGTGCCAGCAGCTTGCCCAGTATCCACGAGCAGTACTTC. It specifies CASSLPSIHEQYF.

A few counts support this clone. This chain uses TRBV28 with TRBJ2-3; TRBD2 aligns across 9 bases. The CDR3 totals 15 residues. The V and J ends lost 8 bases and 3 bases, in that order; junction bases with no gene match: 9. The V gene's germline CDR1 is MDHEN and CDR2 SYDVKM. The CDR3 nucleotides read TGTGCCAGCCTGGGCCAGCGGGAGGCTACAGATACGCAGTATTTT. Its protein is CASLGQREATDTQYF.